Following are 32 T cell receptor beta chains from one sample sequenced in a study of PD-1 blockade in classical Hodgkin lymphoma. All patients relapsed after autologous stem cell transplantation, and brentuximab vedotin exposure varied. The assay was immunoSEQ multiplex PCR, and TCRdb's table has in-frame clones only and misses some. The sample records fewer than 25,000 clones, about 80% being singletons. Here the sequenced sample was peripheral blood mononuclear cells (PBMCs), taken at baseline. These receptors all come from a human donor with classical Hodgkin lymphoma.

The chain couples TRBV9 to TRBJ2-2; possibly TRBD2 for D (5 bases). Trimming took off 0 bases at V and 2 bases at J, with 11 bases between the two ends. This CDR3 is built from 16 residues. CDR1 and CDR2 (germline): SGDLS, YYNGEE. The CDR3 DNA is TGTGCCAGCAGCGTAGGGGTGACTACTAACACCGGGGAGCTGTTTTTT. As protein: CASSVGVTTNTGELFF.

For the CDR3, the DNA is TGCGCCAGCAGCTTAGAAGACCTGGGACAGGGATCCTACGAGCAGTACTTC. Protein product: CASSLEDLGQGSYEQYF. The chain joins TRBV5-1 to TRBJ2-7; 9 positions agree with TRBD1. The trim removed 2 bases at V and 1 base at J, leaving 10 bases unmatched. Germline V gene sequence: CDR1 SGHRS, CDR2 YFSETQ. CDR3 length equals 17 residues.

As regards this clone: The junction shows a germline mismatch at one end, possibly a read error. The chain is built from TRBV5-1 and TRBJ1-1; 7 bases align to TRBD1. Germline V CDR1 and CDR2: SGHRS, YFSETQ. The CDR3 consists of 17 residues. The CDR3 DNA follows: TGCGCCAGCAGTTTGGGACACGGACAGGCGGGGAACACTGAAGCTTTCTTT. Translation: CASSLGHGQAGNTEAFF.

The J gene is TRBJ2-5, the V gene TRBV9; 8 nucleotides line up with TRBD1. The V gene's germline CDR1 is SGDLS and CDR2 YYNGEE. The CDR3 contains 16 residues. Unmatched junction bases numbered 9, after V lost 0 bases and J lost 5 bases. As DNA, the CDR3 is TGTGCCAGCAGCGTAGCTAGGGCAGGGGGCATGGAGACCCAGTACTTC. As protein: CASSVARAGGMETQYF.

The chain has TRBV7-8 and TRBJ2-7, with 9 positions matching TRBD2. There are 16 residues in the CDR3. V trimming: 1 base; J trimming: 3 bases; junction bases outside the gene matches: 7. Germline V gives CDR1 SGHVS, CDR2 FQNEAQ. The CDR3 nucleotides read TGTGCCAGCAGCTTAGTTGAGACTAGCGGAAACTACGAGCAGTACTTC. Protein product: CASSLVETSGNYEQYF.

CDR3 in DNA: TGTGCCAGCAGCTTATTTGGGGTTAATGAAAAACTGTTTTTT. This codes for CASSLFGVNEKLFF. The chain carries TRBV7-2 and TRBJ1-4; D gene uncertain. Trimming stripped 2 bases from V and 4 bases from J, with 8 bases between. Germline CDR1 SGHTA, CDR2 FQGNSA. This CDR3 is 14 amino acids long. The whole variable domain, remainder taken from reference TRBV7-2 and TRBJ1-4, is GAGVSQSPSNKVTEKGKDVELRCDPISGHTALYWYRQSLGQGLEFLIYFQGNSAPDKSGLPSDRFSAERTGGSVSTLTIQRTQQEDSAVYLCASSLFGVNEKLFFGSGTQLSVL.

V usage is TRBV11-3 and J usage is TRBJ2-1, with a weak D call TRBD1 (5 bases). CDR1 SGHNT and CDR2 YENEEA come from the germline V gene. The CDR3 extends over 12 amino acids. V was shortened by 2 bases and J by 7 bases, with 6 bases between the two germline ends. This chain's CDR3 is CASSLNRNEQFF. The DNA for the CDR3 is TGTGCCAGCAGCTTAAACAGGAATGAGCAGTTCTTC.

This sequence joins TRBV4-2 and TRBJ1-5, with 7 bases lining up with TRBD1. Germline CDR1 and CDR2: LGHNA and YNFKEQ. Trimming removed 2 bases from V and 7 bases from J; junction bases left unmatched: 14. The CDR3 length is 17 residues. Written as DNA, the CDR3 is TGTGCCAGCAGCCAAATAACGAGGGGGCCCAAAAGCCAGCCCCAGCATTTT. Protein product: CASSQITRGPKSQPQHF.

This chain links TRBV28 with TRBJ1-5; D is perhaps TRBD1 (6 bases). CDR3 size: 16 residues. Trimming removed 6 bases from V and 0 bases from J, with 15 bases in between. CDR1 and CDR2 (germline): MDHEN, SYDVKM. CDR3 nucleotides: TGTGCCAGCAGCAGTCGGGACATTTATAGCAATCAGCCCCAGCATTTT. It yields the protein CASSSRDIYSNQPQHF.

This clone was observed once. The V gene is TRBV29-1, the J gene TRBJ2-3; no clear D gene. CDR1 and CDR2 (germline): SQVTM, ANQGSEA. V lost 6 bases, J lost 0 bases, and 7 bases lay in between. This CDR3 spans 12 amino acids. This chain's CDR3 is CSVVPSTDTQYF. Written as DNA, the CDR3 is TGCAGCGTCGTTCCTAGCACAGATACGCAGTATTTT.

This chain uses TRBV2 with TRBJ2-2; 8 bases map to TRBD1. J lost 1 base, V lost 8 bases, and 0 bases had no gene match. Germline V gene sequence: CDR1 SNHLY, CDR2 FYNNEI. There are 13 residues in the CDR3. The CDR3 sequence is CASGQGNTGELFF. In DNA, the CDR3 is TGTGCCAGCGGACAGGGGAACACCGGGGAGCTGTTTTTT.

The V and J genes are TRBV29-1 and TRBJ1-5; 11 nucleotides agree with TRBD1. Unmatched junction bases numbered 6, after V lost 6 bases and J lost 2 bases. Germline CDR1 is SQVTM and CDR2 is ANQGSEA. The CDR3 sequence is 15 residues long. CDR3 nucleotides: TGCAGCGTGGGGGACAGGGGGTTGGGCAATCAGCCCCAGCATTTT. This gives the protein CSVGDRGLGNQPQHF.

This chain uses TRBV7-5 with TRBJ2-7; the listed D gene, TRBD1, was not tested against the DNA. TRBV7-5 is noted as a pseudogene. The CDR3 has 16 residues. As DNA, the CDR3 is TGTGCCAGAAGCATCCTACAGGGGGGGATGCTCTACGAGCAGTACTTC. The encoded protein is CARSILQGGMLYEQYF.

This clone was seen a few times. The chain links TRBV2 to TRBJ1-1; D is possibly TRBD1 (6 bases). With 4 bases removed from V and 1 base from J, the gap between germline ends came to 10 bases. This CDR3 contains 14 residues. CDR1 is SNHLY and CDR2 is FYNNEI in the germline V gene. CDR3 region: CASSVQGQNTEAFF. Here the CDR3 DNA reads TGTGCCAGCAGTGTGCAGGGGCAGAACACTGAAGCTTTCTTT.

The V gene is TRBV11-2, the J gene TRBJ2-3; D is undetermined. The CDR3 spans 13 residues. Deletions cut 7 bases from V and 0 bases from J, with 8 bases between. Germline V CDR1 and CDR2: SGHAT, FQNNGV. The CDR3 is CASISLSTDTQYF. The CDR3 nucleotides read TGTGCCAGCATTTCCTTAAGCACAGATACGCAGTATTTT. The entire variable domain, with the rest obtained from reference TRBV11-2 and TRBJ2-3, is as follows: EAGVAQSPRYKIIEKRQSVAFWCNPISGHATLYWYQQILGQGPKLLIQFQNNGVVDDSQLPKDRFSAERLKGVDSTLKIQPAKLEDSAVYLCASISLSTDTQYFGPGTRLTVL.

The chain is built from TRBV6-5 and TRBJ2-7; 10 bases align to TRBD1. This CDR3 spans 14 amino acids. Trimming removed 6 bases from V and 1 base from J; junction bases left unmatched: 3. Germline CDR1 MNHEY, CDR2 SVGAGI. The CDR3 spells CASSPGQGSYEQYF. The CDR3 nucleotides read TGTGCCAGCAGCCCGGGACAGGGGTCCTACGAGCAGTACTTC.

This sequence joins TRBV7-8 and TRBJ2-1, with TRBD1 matching over 7 bases. The junction had 17 bases not matched to a gene; V was cut back by 2 bases and J by 7 bases. Germline V CDR1 and CDR2: SGHVS, FQNEAQ. The CDR3 loop spans 18 amino acids. For the CDR3, the DNA is TGTGCCAGCAGCTTAAAGCGAGGCGTAGGGGGCCCCGGAAATGAGCAGTTCTTC. It is translated as CASSLKRGVGGPGNEQFF.

The chain carries TRBV19 and TRBJ2-7, with D perhaps being TRBD1 or TRBD2 (5 bases each). Trimming took 2 bases from V and 12 from J, leaving 17 bases between them. Looked up from germline, CDR1 is LNHDA and CDR2 is SQIVND (reference sequence). This CDR3 spans 13 amino acids. The CDR3 DNA is TGTGCCAGTAGTATATGGGACGGCGAACGTCTGTACTTC. Protein sequence: CASSIWDGERLYF.

The CDR3 region has the DNA TGTGCCAGCTCAAGATCCCCCTACGAGCAGTACTTC. Translation gives CASSRSPYEQYF. The chain employs TRBV18 and TRBJ2-7, with unresolved D. This CDR3 region has 12 residues. Deletions cut 5 bases from V and 2 bases from J, with 7 bases between. The germline V gene encodes CDR1 KGHSH and CDR2 LQKENI.

By sample share, this clone is medium-sized. J is TRBJ1-6 and V is TRBV7-9, with D perhaps matching TRBD1 (5 bases). V was pared by 5 bases and J by 4 bases, with 12 bases between. The CDR3 runs to 15 residues. The V gene's germline CDR1 is SEHNR and CDR2 FQNEAQ (reference sequence). CDR3 DNA: TGTGCCAGCAGCATCGGGACTGGTTATAATTCACCCCTCCACTTT. Its translation: CASSIGTGYNSPLHF.

V and J are TRBV7-2 and TRBJ2-7; D is ambiguous. V was shortened by 2 bases and J by 0 bases, with 5 bases between the two germline ends. Germline V CDR1 and CDR2: SGHTA, FQGNSA. The CDR3 has 13 residues. The CDR3 nucleotides read TGTGCCAGCAGCTTAAGAGGCTCCTACGAGCAGTACTTC. Encoded protein: CASSLRGSYEQYF.

The chain carries TRBV4-3 and TRBJ2-5; a weak D match, TRBD2 (5 bases). The ends were cut back, 2 bases at V and 5 bases at J, with 15 bases in the middle. This CDR3 has 15 amino acids. Germline V gene sequence: CDR1 LGHNA, CDR2 YSLEER. This CDR3 is CASSQRVGGLETQYF. The CDR3 nucleotides read TGCGCCAGCAGCCAACGGGTTGGCGGGTTGGAGACCCAGTACTTC.

The gene calls are TRBV7-2 and TRBJ2-7, with D possibly TRBD1 on 5 matching bases. This CDR3 spans 15 amino acids. V lost 5 bases and J 0 bases, leaving 14 bases between the germline ends. Per the germline V gene, CDR1 is SGHTA and CDR2 is FQGNSA. CDR3 residues: CASSRDRFFSYEQYF. For the CDR3, the DNA is TGTGCCAGCAGCAGAGACAGATTCTTCTCCTACGAGCAGTACTTC.

This clone occurred a few times. The V call is TRBV6-5, the J call TRBJ1-6; D possibly corresponds to TRBD1 (6 bases). The V gene's germline CDR1 is MNHEY and CDR2 SVGAGI. The CDR3 length is 15 residues. Trimming cost V 6 bases and J 6 bases, with 15 bases left between them. The CDR3 region has the DNA TGTGCCAGCAGCTGGACAGCCGAACCTAATTCACCCCTCCACTTT. The encoded protein is CASSWTAEPNSPLHF.

V is TRBV5-4 and J is TRBJ2-2; D is perhaps TRBD2 (5 bases). V was shortened by 3 bases and J by 8 bases, with 17 bases between the two germline ends. The CDR3 spans 15 residues. CDR1 and CDR2 from the germline V gene are SGHNT and YYREEE (reference sequence). In DNA form, the CDR3 reads TGTGCCAGCAGCTCCTCCCGGGGTGGTTCAGGGGAGCTGTTTTTT. Its translation is CASSSSRGGSGELFF. The complete variable domain, with remaining parts taken from reference TRBV5-4 and TRBJ2-2, reads ETGVTQSPTHLIKTRGQQVTLRCSSQSGHNTVSWYQQALGQGPQFIFQYYREEENGRGNFPPRFSGLQFPNYSSELNVNALELDDSALYLCASSSSRGGSGELFFGEGSRLTVL.

This chain's CDR3 is CASSYPKVQYNQPQHF. The DNA of the CDR3 is TGTGCCAGCAGTTACCCGAAGGTCCAGTACAATCAGCCCCAGCATTTT. The chain is built from TRBV6-6 and TRBJ1-5; no reliable D call. The CDR3 contains 16 residues. In germline, CDR1 is MNHNY, CDR2 SVGAGI (reference sequence). V lost 2 bases and J 3 bases, leaving 14 bases between the germline ends.

This sequence joins TRBV2 and TRBJ1-1; TRBD1 is a possible D gene (6 bases). CDR1 is SNHLY, CDR2 FYNNEI, per germline. V was cut by 4 bases and J by 4 bases, with 19 bases left in between. The CDR3 contains 16 residues. The CDR3 spells CASSAYRLGGSTEAFF. The CDR3 DNA sequence: TGTGCCAGCAGTGCATATAGGTTAGGGGGTTCCACTGAAGCTTTCTTT.

The V call is TRBV6-1, the J call TRBJ1-2, with D uncertain. The germline gives CDR1 MNHNS, CDR2 SASEGT. The CDR3 is 12 amino acids. Trimming took 2 bases from V and 7 from J, leaving 8 bases between them. The CDR3 DNA sequence: TGTGCCAGCAGTGAATCACCGGGTGGCTACACCTTC. This codes for CASSESPGGYTF.

The CDR3 region is CASSQGVDSPLHF. CDR3 DNA: TGTGCCAGCAGCCAGGGTGTCGATTCACCCCTCCACTTT. The V and J genes are TRBV19 and TRBJ1-6, with a tentative D call TRBD1 (5 bases). The ends were cut back, 9 bases at V and 8 bases at J, with 14 bases in the middle. This CDR3 spans 13 amino acids. Looked up from germline, CDR1 is LNHDA and CDR2 is SQIVND (reference sequence).

The chain couples TRBV18 to TRBJ2-5, with D possibly matching TRBD2 (6 bases). CDR3 length: 15 residues. V dropped 4 bases and J dropped 3 bases, with 15 bases sitting between them. Germline loops: CDR1 KGHSH, CDR2 LQKENI. CDR3 region: CASSRNVGGEETQYF. DNA of the CDR3: TGTGCCAGCTCACGAAACGTAGGAGGGGAAGAGACCCAGTACTTC.

The chain has TRBV18 and TRBJ2-7; 13 bases are shared with TRBD2. The CDR3 consists of 17 residues. J was trimmed by 1 base and V by 3 bases; bases with no gene match: 6. CDR1 KGHSH and CDR2 LQKENI come from the germline V gene. Here the CDR3 reads CASSPGTSGALSYEQYF. The CDR3 DNA is TGTGCCAGCTCACCCGGGACTAGCGGGGCCCTTTCCTACGAGCAGTACTTC.

The rearrangement joins TRBV29-1 to TRBJ1-2; possibly TRBD1 for D (5 bases). V was trimmed by 4 bases and J by 8 bases, leaving 14 bases between them. Germline lookup yields CDR1 SQVTM and CDR2 ANQGSEA. CDR3 size: 12 residues. The CDR3 loop is CSVADTRKGYTF. In DNA, the CDR3 is TGCAGCGTTGCGGACACGCGAAAAGGCTACACCTTC.